This T cell receptor beta chain was captured in a study of blood T cells in healthy people across ages. Study background: Template-switching capture recovered about one barcoded beta molecule per two T cells. Points from the study as a whole: Among long-lived donors, naive CD4+ cells were more numerous and diversity higher than in aged donors.

Turning to this clonotype: No antigen is known for it.

Losses at the gene ends were 2 bases for V and 5 bases for J; bases not matched to a gene: 9. The CDR3 is 16 amino acids. CDR1 and CDR2 (germline): MDHEN, SYDVKM. A second PCR of about 7 to 11 cycles used a sample-barcoded 5' primer and a J-beta primer mix. Sequencing of every sample gave 3 million or more CDR3-containing paired-end reads. TCRdb called the 5' RACE reads again in MiXCR, with one record for every CDR3 protein. The sample comprises roughly 800,000 distinct CDR3 sequences, about 48% of which are singletons, and about 38% rests with the top ten. The V and J genes are TRBV28 and TRBJ2-5; 9 bases map to TRBD2. This sequence originates from a man older than 75 in good health. The specimen sequenced was blood. The DNA for the CDR3 is TGTGCCAGCAGTTTAGCGGGAGGGCCGTCTAGCGAGACCCAGTACTTC. This encodes CASSLAGGPSSETQYF.